This paragraph covers one T cell receptor (beta chain) sequence. Its target is not known. This sample stems from a study of CD8 T cells in ankylosing spondylitis. A quantitative 5'-RACE method, one with molecular barcodes, was used to make TCR beta libraries. TCRdb passed the 5' RACE reads through MiXCR, listing each CDR3 protein once. Of more than 250,000 distinct CDR3 sequences in the sample, approximately 8.2% were seen once. CDR1 and CDR2 (germline): SGDLS, YYNGEE. This CDR3 contains 14 residues. Trimming removed 0 bases at V and 2 bases at J, with 6 bases between. Study outcomes and limitations: Previously reported in reactive arthritis synovial fluid and blood were some of the motif variants. Disease-linked clones reportedly showed significant enrichment in matched ankylosing spondylitis synovial fluid. Ankylosing spondylitis blood appeared to be characterized by a TCR beta motif of eight highly homologous variants.

V is TRBV9 and J is TRBJ2-1; D not certain. The specimen sequenced was blood, either unsorted or a sorted T cell fraction (not recorded which). This sequence originates from a male donor with ankylosing spondylitis. CDR3 coding DNA: TGTGCCAGCAGCGTAGACCTTACCTACAATGAGCAGTTCTTC. Residues: CASSVDLTYNEQFF.